This section outlines one T cell receptor (beta chain) sequence together with its context. Its antigen remains unknown. Expansion with viral peptide pools was applied to antigen-specific CD4+ T cells by the ViraFEST assay prior to sequencing. On day 10 of culture, CD4+ T cells were separated out. It was two doses of either the BNT162b2 or mRNA-1273 vaccine that participants received. Profiled with immunoSEQ multiplex PCR; TCRdb holds only in-frame clones, not every one. The sample carries tens of thousands of clones, over 55% recorded once. The data originate from a study of vaccination effects on CD4 cells after COVID-19. The study, taken as a whole, reports: The study found marked clonal contraction of infection- and vaccine-induced clones late after vaccination.

CDR3 size: 13 residues. V was pared by 6 bases and J by 4 bases, with 5 bases of the junction left unmatched. CDR1 and CDR2 (germline): MNHEY, SVGAGI. Sequenced material: CD4+ T cells from PBMCs cultured with SARS-CoV-2 spike peptides, taken after COVID-19 vaccination. The chain joins TRBV6-5 to TRBJ1-2; 7 bases map to TRBD1. The clonotype originates from a human donor who received a COVID-19 vaccine. CDR3 region: CASSRDRVYGYTF. The CDR3 bases are TGTGCCAGCAGCCGTGACAGGGTCTATGGCTACACCTTC.